This T cell receptor beta chain was identified during a study of response to subunit inactivated influenza vaccine. Study-wide results and caveats: New T cells are recruited in small numbers by each seasonal influenza vaccination, according to the authors' suggestion.

Germline V lookup: CDR1 MDHEN, CDR2 SYDVKM. This CDR3 comprises 8 residues. Via MiXCR, TCRdb re-called the RT-PCR reads, giving one row per CDR3 protein. Of over 650,000 distinct CDR3 sequences listed, approximately 18% are singletons. In this sample, this clonotype turned up a few times. Its target is not known. One end of the junction is discordant with germline, which a read error may explain. The clonotype originates from a man between 45 and 60 years old who received an inactivated influenza vaccine. The chain carries TRBV28 and TRBJ1-2; D is undetermined. This material consisted of PBMCs from blood, taken 4 to 6 days after vaccination. The CDR3 here is CASPRGSF. CDR3 in DNA: TGTGCCAGCCCCCGTGGGAGCTTC.